This T cell receptor beta chain was recovered during a study of cytomegalovirus exposure and HLA in healthy donors. About the study: The study's early data release held about 85 million unique TCRs from HLA-typed donors.

PCR primers comprised 60 Vbeta and 13 Jbeta primers. Method: immunoSEQ multiplex PCR; TCRdb's copy keeps in-frame clones and lacks some. The data contain roughly 120,000 clones, about 79% of them singletons. As for this clone: The antigen remains unidentified.

The CDR3 is made up of 16 amino acids. Deletions cut 0 bases from V and 0 bases from J, with 9 bases between. Looked up from germline, CDR1 is MGHRA and CDR2 is YSYEKL. Overall study results and limits: Near-uniform donor sequencing depth was presumed by presence/absence analyses. In an earlier analysis, about 87% or about 30%: the productive usage of most TCR beta V segments.

Sequenced input: PBMCs. The receptor was derived from a man aged 25 to 45 in good health and CMV-seropositive. The chain combines TRBV4-1 with TRBJ1-3; TRBD1 is a possible D gene (5 bases). The CDR3 region is CASSQEARVSGNTIYF. The CDR3 nucleotides read TGCGCCAGCAGCCAAGAGGCCAGGGTCTCTGGAAACACCATATATTTT.